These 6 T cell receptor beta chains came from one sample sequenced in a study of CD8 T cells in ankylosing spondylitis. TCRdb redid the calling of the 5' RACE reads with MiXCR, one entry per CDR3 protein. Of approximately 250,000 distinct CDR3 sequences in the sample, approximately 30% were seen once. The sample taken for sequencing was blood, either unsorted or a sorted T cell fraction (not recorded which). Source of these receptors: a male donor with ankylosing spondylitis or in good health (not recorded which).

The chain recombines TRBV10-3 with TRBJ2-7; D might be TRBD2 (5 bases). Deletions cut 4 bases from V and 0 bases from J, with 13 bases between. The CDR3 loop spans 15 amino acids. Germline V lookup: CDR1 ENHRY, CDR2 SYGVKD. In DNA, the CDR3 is TGTGCCATCAGTGTCGTCCGGGATTCCTCCTACGAGCAGTACTTC. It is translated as CAISVVRDSSYEQYF.

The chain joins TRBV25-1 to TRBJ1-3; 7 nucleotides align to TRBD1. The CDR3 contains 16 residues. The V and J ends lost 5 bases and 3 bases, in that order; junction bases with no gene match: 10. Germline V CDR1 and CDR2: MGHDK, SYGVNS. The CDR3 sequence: CASSPLKGASGNTIYF. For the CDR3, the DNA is TGTGCCAGCAGTCCCCTGAAGGGGGCCAGTGGAAACACCATATATTTT. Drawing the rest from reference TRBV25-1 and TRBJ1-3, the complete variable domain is EADIYQTPRYLVIGTGKKITLECSQTMGHDKMYWYQQDPGMELHLIHYSYGVNSTEKGDLSSESTVSRIRTEHFPLTLESARPSHTSQYLCASSPLKGASGNTIYFGEGSWLTVV.

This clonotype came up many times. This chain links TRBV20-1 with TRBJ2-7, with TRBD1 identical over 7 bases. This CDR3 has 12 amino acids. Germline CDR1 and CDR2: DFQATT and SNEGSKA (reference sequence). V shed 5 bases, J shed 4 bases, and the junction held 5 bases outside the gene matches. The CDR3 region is CSAPDRFYEQYF. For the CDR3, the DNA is TGCAGTGCTCCGGACAGGTTTTACGAGCAGTACTTC.

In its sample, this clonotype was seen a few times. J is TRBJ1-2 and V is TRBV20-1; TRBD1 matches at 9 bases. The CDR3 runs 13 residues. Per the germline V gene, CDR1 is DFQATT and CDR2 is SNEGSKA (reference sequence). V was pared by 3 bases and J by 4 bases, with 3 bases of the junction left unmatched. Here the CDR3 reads CSASTGGFYGYTF. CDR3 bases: TGCAGTGCTAGCACAGGGGGCTTCTATGGCTACACCTTC.

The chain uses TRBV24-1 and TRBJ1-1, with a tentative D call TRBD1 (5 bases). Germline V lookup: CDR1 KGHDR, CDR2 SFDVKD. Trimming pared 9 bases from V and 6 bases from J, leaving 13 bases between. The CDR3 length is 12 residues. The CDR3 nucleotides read TGTGCCACCTCGAGAGGGGACGCTGAAGCTTTCTTT. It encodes CATSRGDAEAFF.

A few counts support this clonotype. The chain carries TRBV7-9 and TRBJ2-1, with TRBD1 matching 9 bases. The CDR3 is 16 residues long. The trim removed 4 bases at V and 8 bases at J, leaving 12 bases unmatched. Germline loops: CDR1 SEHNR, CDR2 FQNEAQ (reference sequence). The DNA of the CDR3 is TGTGCCAGCAGCTCATCCCCGGGACAGGGTTCGGATGAGCAGTTCTTC. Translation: CASSSSPGQGSDEQFF.